Listed here is a single T cell receptor (beta chain). V lost 6 bases and J 0 bases, leaving 16 bases between the germline ends. Germline CDR1 and CDR2: MRHNA and SNTAGT. CDR3 size: 16 residues. This entry comes from a study of memory CD4+ T cells and cytomegalovirus serostatus. Measured with immunoSEQ multiplex PCR; TCRdb has only the in-frame clones, and not every one. The sample carries roughly 76,000 clones, around 78% recorded once. The sort gate was single viable CD3+CD4+CD8-CD45RO+ cells for memory CD4+ T cells. The chain uses TRBV6-4 and TRBJ2-3; TRBD2 might be the D (5 bases). What was sequenced was memory CD4+ T cells from blood. The clonotype comes from an adult in good health and CMV-seropositive. CDR3 DNA: TGTGCCAGCAGCCAACTGGGGAGAAGTAGCACAGATACGCAGTATTTT. It specifies CASSQLGRSSTDTQYF.